This TCR beta chain was found in a study of response to subunit inactivated influenza vaccine. This CDR3 is 14 amino acids long. The V and J ends lost 3 bases and 4 bases respectively, with 7 bases between them. This clonotype has ten or more counts. MiXCR, applied by TCRdb to the RT-PCR reads, yields one record per CDR3 protein. This table holds fewer than 750,000 distinct CDR3 sequences, about 15% found once. The TCR was taken from a man in his fifties who received an inactivated influenza vaccine. The chain is built from TRBV12-3 or TRBV12-4 and TRBJ2-6; no definite D call. The sequenced sample was PBMCs from blood, obtained 11 to 12 days after vaccination. Here the CDR3 DNA reads TGTGCCAGCAGTTTCCCGACCGGGGCCAACGTCCTGACTTTC. Translated: CASSFPTGANVLTF.